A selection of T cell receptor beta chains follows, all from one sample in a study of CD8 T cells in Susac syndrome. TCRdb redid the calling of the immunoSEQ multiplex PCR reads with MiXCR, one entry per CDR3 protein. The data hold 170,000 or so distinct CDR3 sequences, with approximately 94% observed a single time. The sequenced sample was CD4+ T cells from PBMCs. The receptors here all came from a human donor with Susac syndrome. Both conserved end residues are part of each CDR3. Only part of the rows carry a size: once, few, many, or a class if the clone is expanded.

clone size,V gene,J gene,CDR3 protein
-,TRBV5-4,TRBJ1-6,CASSLGSQSPLHF
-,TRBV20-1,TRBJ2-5,CSATQALAGGQETQYF
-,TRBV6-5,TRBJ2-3,CASYELQAGRNTQYF
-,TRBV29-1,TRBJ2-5,CSGRKEMETQYF
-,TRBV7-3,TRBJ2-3,CASRKAGGDTQYF
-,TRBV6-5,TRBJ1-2,CASSYSSTDSYGYTF
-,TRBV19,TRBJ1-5,CASSITSSNQPQHF
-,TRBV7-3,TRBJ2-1,CASSSGVGNEQFF
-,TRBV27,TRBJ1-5,CASSVREGGNQPQHF
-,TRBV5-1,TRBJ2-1,CASSFVLSSYNEQFF
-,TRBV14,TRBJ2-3,CASRRSSGGPPDTQYF
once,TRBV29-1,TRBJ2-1,CSVEGDSRSYNEQFF
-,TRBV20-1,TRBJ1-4,CSASPRRENEKLFF
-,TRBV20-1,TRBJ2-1,CSAKWYRSYNEQFF
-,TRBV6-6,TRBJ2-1,CASSEGGNEQFF
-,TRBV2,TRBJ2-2,CASNDRGWTGELFF
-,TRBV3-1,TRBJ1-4,CASSRGSANEKLFF
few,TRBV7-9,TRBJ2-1,CASSPSASINGEQFF
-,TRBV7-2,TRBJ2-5,CASSPDRGPQETQYF
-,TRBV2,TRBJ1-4,CASNRDSNEKLFF
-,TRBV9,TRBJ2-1,CASSVTSGGYNEQFF
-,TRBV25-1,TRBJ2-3,CASSDWQGDNPDTQYF
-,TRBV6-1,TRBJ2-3,CASSSGMAGGWGDTQYF
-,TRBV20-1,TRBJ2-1,CSARDRGTEQFF
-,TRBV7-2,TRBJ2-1,CASSSPRGGAHNEQFF
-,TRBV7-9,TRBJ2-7,CASNLRRDVPGEQYF
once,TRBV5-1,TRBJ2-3,CASSSGQGAADTQYF
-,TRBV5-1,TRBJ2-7,CASSLSGWPYEQYF
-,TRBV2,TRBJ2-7,CALVGLTYEQYF
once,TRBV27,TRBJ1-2,CASSYRQGHGYTF
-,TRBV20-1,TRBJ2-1,CSARDDRIPYNEQFF
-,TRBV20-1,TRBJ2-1,CSAFTGYNEQFF
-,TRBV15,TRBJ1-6,CATSRGGTQNSPLHF
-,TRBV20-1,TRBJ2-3,CSAEPRTGADTQYF
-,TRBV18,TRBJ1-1,CASSPSRDTEAFF
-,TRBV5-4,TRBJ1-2,CASSVDSNYGYTF
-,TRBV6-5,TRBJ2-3,CASLSNGAYTQYF
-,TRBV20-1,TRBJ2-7,CSATPGGSGYEQYF
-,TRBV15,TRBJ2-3,CATSRSSGISTDTQYF
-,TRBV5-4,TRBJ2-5,CASSHTTGGGETQYF
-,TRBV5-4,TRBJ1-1,CASTPTGKDTEAFF
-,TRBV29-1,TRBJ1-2,CSVGQGVNYGYTF
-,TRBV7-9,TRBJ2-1,CASSLSGGNEQFF
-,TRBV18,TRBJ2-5,CASSPLAQTTMGKETQYF